Sequencing of this T cell receptor (beta chain) was carried out in a study of control samples from healthy donors and cancer patients. Clones were read by immunoSEQ multiplex PCR, and TCRdb kept only the in-frame ones, dropping some. Found here are about 170,000 clones, roughly 95% of them singletons; the top ten hold approximately 4%. This CDR3 is built from 13 residues. V lost 6 bases to trimming and J lost 7 bases, with 16 bases between them. From germline, CDR1 is MNHEY and CDR2 SVGAGI. Sequenced: blood. The clonotype was recovered from a woman aged 55-69 years in good health. This rearrangement joins TRBV6-5 to TRBJ2-7; TRBD2 is a possible D gene (5 bases). The DNA for the CDR3 is TGTGCCAGCAGCCCCCCGCCTCGGGGTGAGCAGTACTTC. Translated: CASSPPPRGEQYF.